Following are 11 T cell receptor beta chains from one sample sequenced in a study of blood T cell repertoires in COVID-19. Libraries were prepared by immunoSEQ multiplex PCR; TCRdb keeps only in-frame clonotypes and omits some of them. The repertoire holds almost 55,000 clones, with about 87% as singletons. The sequenced material came from peripheral blood. The receptors shown here come from a human donor in a cohort sampled during active COVID-19.

The chain couples TRBV5-1 to TRBJ2-5, with D unclear. The V end lost 0 bases, the J end lost 2 bases, and 5 bases lay between the germline ends. The germline V gene encodes CDR1 SGHRS and CDR2 YFSETQ. The CDR3 totals 13 residues. CDR3 coding DNA: TGCGCCAGCAGCTTGGGCAGTCAAGAGACCCAGTACTTC. Protein sequence: CASSLGSQETQYF. Filled out from reference TRBV5-1 and TRBJ2-5, the complete variable domain reads KAGVTQTPRYLIKTRGQQVTLSCSPISGHRSVSWYQQTPGQGLQFLFEYFSETQRNKGNFPGRFSGRQFSNSRSEMNVSTLELGDSALYLCASSLGSQETQYFGPGTRLLVL.

V usage is TRBV19 and J usage is TRBJ1-2; 12 bases agree with TRBD1. The CDR3 sequence is 14 residues long. Germline values: CDR1 LNHDA, CDR2 SQIVND (reference sequence). V shed 6 bases, J shed 4 bases, and the junction held 3 bases outside the gene matches. The CDR3 region has the DNA TGTGCCAGTAGCCCGGGACAGGGGGCCTATGGCTACACCTTC. This codes for CASSPGQGAYGYTF.

The rearrangement uses TRBV19 and TRBJ1-1; 8 positions agree with TRBD1. The CDR3 has 15 residues. CDR1 LNHDA and CDR2 SQIVND come from the germline V gene (reference sequence). Losses at the gene ends were 7 bases for V and 4 bases for J; bases not matched to a gene: 11. This chain's CDR3 is CASKGPGGRGTEAFF. CDR3 nucleotide sequence: TGTGCCAGTAAGGGGCCAGGGGGCCGGGGCACTGAAGCTTTCTTT.

V is TRBV19 and J is TRBJ1-6; no reliable D call. The V gene's germline CDR1 is LNHDA and CDR2 SQIVND (reference sequence). V lost 2 bases and J 8 bases, leaving 16 bases between the germline ends. The CDR3 has 16 residues. The CDR3 region has the DNA TGTGCCAGTAGTATATATTTAGCGAGAGCGCATTCACCCCTCCACTTT. It specifies CASSIYLARAHSPLHF. Complete variable domain (other parts from reference TRBV19 and TRBJ1-6): DGGITQSPKYLFRKEGQNVTLSCEQNLNHDAMYWYRQDPGQGLRLIYYSQIVNDFQKGDIAEGYSVSREKKESFPLTVTSAQKNPTAFYLCASSIYLARAHSPLHFGNGTRLTVT.

This clone was seen a few times. This sequence joins TRBV3-1 (or the pseudogene TRBV3-2) and TRBJ1-6, with D perhaps matching TRBD1 (6 bases). CDR1 and CDR2 from the germline V gene are LGHDT and YNNKEL (reference sequence). Trimming removed 4 bases from V and 8 bases from J, with 18 bases in between. The CDR3 spans 16 residues. CDR3 sequence reads: CASSPIIQTGYSPLHF. The CDR3 nucleotides are TGTGCCAGCAGCCCAATCATCCAGACAGGATATTCACCCCTCCACTTT.

As DNA, the CDR3 is TGTGCCAGCAGCTGGACGGGGGGAAACACCGGGGAGCTGTTTTTT. Translating gives CASSWTGGNTGELFF. The chain links TRBV5-5 to TRBJ2-2; 7 bases map to TRBD2. Unmatched junction bases numbered 4, after V lost 3 bases and J lost 2 bases. The CDR3 sequence is 15 residues long. Germline CDR1 is SGHKS and CDR2 is YYEKEE (reference sequence).

This clone occurred once. This chain uses TRBV21-1 with TRBJ2-3; TRBD2, the D gene given by the table, was not confirmed from the DNA. TRBV21-1 is a documented pseudogene. The CDR3 contains 20 residues. The chain's CDR3 is CASSAKGGIAGPGGTDTQYF. The CDR3 DNA sequence: TGTGCCAGCAGCGCGAAGGGGGGAATAGCGGGACCAGGAGGCACAGATACGCAGTATTTT.

This chain links TRBV6-5 with TRBJ2-7, with D possibly being TRBD1 (5 bases). The CDR3 sequence is 15 residues long. The V gene's germline CDR1 is MNHEY and CDR2 SVGAGI. Trimming took 7 bases from V and 1 from J, leaving 17 bases between them. Here the CDR3 reads CASKSQASRSYEQYF. DNA of the CDR3: TGTGCCAGCAAGTCACAGGCCTCCCGTTCCTACGAGCAGTACTTC.

The genes are TRBV6-5 and TRBJ2-2; D is unclear. V lost 10 bases and J 1 base, leaving 13 bases between the germline ends. Germline CDR1 is MNHEY and CDR2 is SVGAGI. The CDR3 sequence is 14 residues long. CDR3 amino acids: CATAVQVNTGELFF. The CDR3 nucleotides are TGTGCCACCGCCGTCCAGGTGAACACCGGGGAGCTGTTTTTT.

The gene calls are TRBV3-1 (or the pseudogene TRBV3-2) and TRBJ1-2; D is possibly TRBD1 (6 bases). CDR1 is LGHDT, CDR2 YNNKEL, per germline (reference sequence). This CDR3 contains 12 residues. Trimming removed 5 bases from V and 8 bases from J, with 12 bases in between. The DNA of the CDR3 is TGTGCCAGCAGCGACAGGTTCGGGGGCTACACCTTC. Residues: CASSDRFGGYTF.

V is TRBV19 and J is TRBJ2-1; D ambiguous. This CDR3 contains 12 residues. The ends were cut back, 5 bases at V and 5 bases at J, with 7 bases in the middle. Germline-derived CDR1 and CDR2 are LNHDA and SQIVND (reference sequence). The chain's CDR3 is CASSWPNNEQFF. The CDR3 nucleotides read TGTGCCAGTAGTTGGCCGAACAATGAGCAGTTCTTC.